The 8 T cell receptor beta chains below come from one sample, sequenced in a study of T-cell memory formation after mild COVID-19. TCRdb re-derived calls from the 5' RACE reads in MiXCR, one entry per CDR3 protein. The repertoire has about 150,000 distinct CDR3 sequences, about 14% of them found once; the top ten carry around an eighth. Source material: PBMCs or a T cell subset sorted from them (not recorded which). The source of these receptors is an adult woman who had mild COVID-19 (a few samples of this study predate the infection). Cell type and time point are not known.

On this clonotype: An end of the junction does not agree with germline; a read error may underlie this. The genes are TRBV4-1 and TRBJ1-4; tentative D call: TRBD1 (6 bases). CDR3 length: 18 residues. CDR1 is MGHRA and CDR2 is YSYEKL in the germline V gene. The CDR3 region is CASSRGPSGSGEGMELFF. CDR3 in DNA: TGCGCCAGCAGCCGGGGGCCGTCGGGTTCAGGGGAAGGAATGGAACTTTTTTTT.

This clonotype was counted between two and nine times. DNA of the CDR3: TGTGCCAGCAGCTTAGGTCGTCACAGGGTTATTAACGAGCAGTACTTC. Protein product: CASSLGRHRVINEQYF. J is TRBJ2-7 and V is TRBV11-2; weak D call: TRBD1 (6 bases). V dropped 1 base and J dropped 5 bases, with 18 bases sitting between them. The CDR3 runs 16 residues. Germline V gene lookup returns CDR1 SGHAT and CDR2 FQNNGV.

This rearrangement joins TRBV4-3 to TRBJ2-7, with D uncertain. The V gene's germline CDR1 is LGHNA and CDR2 YSLEER. V lost 0 bases to trimming and J lost 2 bases, with 8 bases between them. This CDR3 is built from 14 residues. The CDR3 is CASSQETTAYEQYF. The CDR3, as DNA: TGCGCCAGCAGCCAAGAGACGACCGCCTACGAGCAGTACTTC.

The chain is built from TRBV6-2 or TRBV6-3 and TRBJ2-1, with TRBD2 matching 12 bases. Germline V gives CDR1 MNHEY, CDR2 SVGEGT. The CDR3 runs 17 residues. J was trimmed by 2 bases and V by 8 bases; bases with no gene match: 10. CDR3 sequence: CASLTKLAGGTYNEQFF. CDR3 coding DNA: TGTGCCAGCCTAACCAAACTAGCGGGAGGAACCTACAATGAGCAGTTCTTC.

This clonotype was seen ten or more times. The chain employs TRBV7-9 and TRBJ2-7; weak D call: TRBD2 (6 bases). This CDR3 is 18 amino acids long. From germline, CDR1 is SEHNR and CDR2 FQNEAQ (reference sequence). V was clipped by 5 bases and J by 3 bases, with 26 bases between them. The DNA of the CDR3 is TGTGCCAGCAGCGTTAGCCCGGACGTGTGGGAGGCATACTACGAGCAGTACTTC. It translates to CASSVSPDVWEAYYEQYF.

The chain carries TRBV20-1 and TRBJ2-5, with D uncertain. CDR1 is DFQATT and CDR2 is SNEGSKA in the germline V gene (reference sequence). Trimming stripped 5 bases from V and 5 bases from J, with 15 bases between. The CDR3 is made up of 13 amino acids. This CDR3 reads CSAAKILGETQYF. CDR3 nucleotide sequence: TGCAGTGCTGCAAAAATCTTGGGCGAGACCCAGTACTTC.

The gene calls are TRBV4-2 and TRBJ2-7; no clear D. This CDR3 has 14 amino acids. The V end was cut by 2 bases, the J end by 0 bases, with 8 bases between. Per germline, CDR1 LGHNA and CDR2 YNFKEQ. The CDR3 here is CASSQNPVSYEQYF. CDR3 nucleotide sequence: TGTGCCAGCAGCCAAAATCCAGTCTCCTACGAGCAGTACTTC.

Many counts were recorded for this clonotype. The rearrangement joins TRBV7-7 to TRBJ2-3; no reliable D call. CDR1 is SSHAT and CDR2 is FNYEAQ in the germline V gene (reference sequence). This CDR3 comprises 15 residues. Trimming left V 1 base short and J 3 bases short, with 11 bases between. The CDR3 DNA reads TGTGCCAGCAGCTTAGGTTTCGGCAGAACAGATACGCAGTATTTT. It specifies CASSLGFGRTDTQYF.